The source of this TCR beta chain is a study of cytomegalovirus exposure and HLA in healthy donors. Per germline, CDR1 SGHDT and CDR2 YYEEEE. V gave up 4 bases and J gave up 5 bases, with 8 bases separating them. CDR3 length: 12 residues. TCRdb's copy holds only in-frame clones and misses some; the assay was immunoSEQ multiplex PCR. The table lists more than 250,000 clones, roughly 85% of them singletons. Study-level findings and limits: Some TCR beta chains (around 180 of them) were listed as cytomegalovirus-associated. Among the CMV-associated chains, three were confirmed in vitro as specific for CMV antigens. It was found in a later analysis that first-cohort TCR clusters tended to co-occur in the 120 validation repertoires.

Note on this clone: The antigen is not known.

This TCR was recovered from a woman aged 18-35 years in good health and CMV-seronegative. The chain employs TRBV5-6 and TRBJ2-3, with a possible D match to TRBD2 (5 bases). Sequencing input: PBMCs. The CDR3 coding sequence is TGTGCCAGCAGCCCCCGGGGAGATACGCAGTATTTT. It translates to CASSPRGDTQYF.